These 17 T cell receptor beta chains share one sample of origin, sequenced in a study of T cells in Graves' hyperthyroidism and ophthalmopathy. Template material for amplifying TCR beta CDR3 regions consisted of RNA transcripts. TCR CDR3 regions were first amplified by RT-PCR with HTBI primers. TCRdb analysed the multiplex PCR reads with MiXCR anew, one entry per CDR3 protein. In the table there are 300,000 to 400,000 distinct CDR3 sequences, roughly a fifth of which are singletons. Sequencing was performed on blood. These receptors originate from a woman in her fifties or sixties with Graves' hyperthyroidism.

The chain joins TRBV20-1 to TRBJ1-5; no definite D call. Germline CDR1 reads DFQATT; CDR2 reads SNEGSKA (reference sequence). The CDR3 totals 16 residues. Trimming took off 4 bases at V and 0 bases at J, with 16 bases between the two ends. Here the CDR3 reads CSAMSSVGPSNQPQHF. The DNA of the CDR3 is TGCAGTGCTATGTCAAGTGTTGGGCCTAGCAATCAGCCCCAGCATTTT.

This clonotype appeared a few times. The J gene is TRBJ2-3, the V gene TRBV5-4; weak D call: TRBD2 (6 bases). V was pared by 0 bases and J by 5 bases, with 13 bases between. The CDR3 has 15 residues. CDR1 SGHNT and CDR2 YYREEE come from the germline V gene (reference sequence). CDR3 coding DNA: TGTGCCAGCAGCTTGGGGGACTTGGTTAGAGATACGCAGTATTTT. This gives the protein CASSLGDLVRDTQYF. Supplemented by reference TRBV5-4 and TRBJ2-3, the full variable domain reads ETGVTQSPTHLIKTRGQQVTLRCSSQSGHNTVSWYQQALGQGPQFIFQYYREEENGRGNFPPRFSGLQFPNYSSELNVNALELDDSALYLCASSLGDLVRDTQYFGPGTRLTVL.

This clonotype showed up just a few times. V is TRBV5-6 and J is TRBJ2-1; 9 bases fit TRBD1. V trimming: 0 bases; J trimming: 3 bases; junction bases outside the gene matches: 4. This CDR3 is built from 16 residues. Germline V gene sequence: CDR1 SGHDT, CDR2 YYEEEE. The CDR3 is CASSLGTGVIYNEQFF. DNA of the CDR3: TGTGCCAGCAGCTTGGGGACAGGGGTAATCTACAATGAGCAGTTCTTC.

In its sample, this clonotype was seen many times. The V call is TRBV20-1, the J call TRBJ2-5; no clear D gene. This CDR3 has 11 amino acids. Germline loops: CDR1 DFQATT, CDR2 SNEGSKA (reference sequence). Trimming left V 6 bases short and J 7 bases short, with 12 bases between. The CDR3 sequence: CSASPSGTQYF. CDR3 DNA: TGCAGTGCCAGCCCCTCGGGGACCCAGTACTTC.

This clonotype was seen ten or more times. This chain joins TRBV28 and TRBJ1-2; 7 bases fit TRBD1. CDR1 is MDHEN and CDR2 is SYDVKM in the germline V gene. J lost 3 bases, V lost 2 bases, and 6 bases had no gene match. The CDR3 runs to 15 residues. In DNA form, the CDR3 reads TGTGCCAGCAGTTTAAGAGACAGGGCTTACTATGGCTACACCTTC. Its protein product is CASSLRDRAYYGYTF.

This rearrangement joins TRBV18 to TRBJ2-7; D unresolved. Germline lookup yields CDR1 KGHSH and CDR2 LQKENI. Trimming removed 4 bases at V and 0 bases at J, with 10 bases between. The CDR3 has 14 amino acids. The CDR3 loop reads CASSRDTGSYEQYF. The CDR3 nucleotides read TGTGCCAGCTCACGGGATACGGGCTCCTACGAGCAGTACTTC.

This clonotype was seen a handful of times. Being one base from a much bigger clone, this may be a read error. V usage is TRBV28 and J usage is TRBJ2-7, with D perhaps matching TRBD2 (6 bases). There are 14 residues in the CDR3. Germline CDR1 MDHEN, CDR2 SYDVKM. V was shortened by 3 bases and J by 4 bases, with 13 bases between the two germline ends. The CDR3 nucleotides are TGTGCCAGCAGTTTTACGCCAGGGAGGTACGAGCAGTACTTC. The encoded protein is CASSFTPGRYEQYF.

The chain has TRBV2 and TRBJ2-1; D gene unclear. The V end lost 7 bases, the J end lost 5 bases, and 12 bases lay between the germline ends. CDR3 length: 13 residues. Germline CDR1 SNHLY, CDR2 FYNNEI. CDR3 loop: CASILDEDNEQFF. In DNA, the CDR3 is TGTGCCAGCATTCTTGACGAGGACAATGAGCAGTTCTTC.

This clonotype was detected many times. As DNA, the CDR3 is TGCGCCAGCAGTGAAGGGGGGGCTGGATACTATGGCTACACCTTC. Its protein is CASSEGGAGYYGYTF. This rearrangement joins TRBV5-1 to TRBJ1-2; a possible D gene is TRBD1 (6 bases). V dropped 5 bases and J dropped 3 bases, with 17 bases sitting between them. CDR3 length: 15 amino acids. CDR1 and CDR2 from the germline V gene are SGHRS and YFSETQ.

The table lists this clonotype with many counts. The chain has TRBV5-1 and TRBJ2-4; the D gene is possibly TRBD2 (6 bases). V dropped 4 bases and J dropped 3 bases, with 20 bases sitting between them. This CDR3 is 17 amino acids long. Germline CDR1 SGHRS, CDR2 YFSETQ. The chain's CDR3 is CASSPGQAGGGKNIQYF. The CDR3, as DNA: TGCGCCAGCAGCCCAGGGCAAGCGGGTGGGGGCAAAAACATTCAGTACTTC.

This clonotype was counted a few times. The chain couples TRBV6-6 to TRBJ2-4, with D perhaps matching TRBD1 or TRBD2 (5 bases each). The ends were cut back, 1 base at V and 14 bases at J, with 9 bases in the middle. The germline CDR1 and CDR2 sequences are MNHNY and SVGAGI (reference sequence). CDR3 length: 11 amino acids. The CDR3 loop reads CASSYLGVEYF. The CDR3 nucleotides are TGTGCCAGCAGTTACTTGGGGGTGGAGTACTTC.

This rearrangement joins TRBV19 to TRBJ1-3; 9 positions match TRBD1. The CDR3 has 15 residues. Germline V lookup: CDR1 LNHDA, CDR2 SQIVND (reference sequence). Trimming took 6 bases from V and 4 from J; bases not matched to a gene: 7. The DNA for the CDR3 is TGTGCCAGTAGAATGGGGACAGGGCGCGGAAACACCATATATTTT. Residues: CASRMGTGRGNTIYF.

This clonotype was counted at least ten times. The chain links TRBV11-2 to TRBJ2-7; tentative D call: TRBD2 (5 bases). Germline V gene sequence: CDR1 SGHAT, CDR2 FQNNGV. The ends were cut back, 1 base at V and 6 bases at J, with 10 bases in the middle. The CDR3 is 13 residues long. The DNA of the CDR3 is TGTGCCAGCAGCTTAGGGCTAGCTGCCGAGCAGTACTTC. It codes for CASSLGLAAEQYF.

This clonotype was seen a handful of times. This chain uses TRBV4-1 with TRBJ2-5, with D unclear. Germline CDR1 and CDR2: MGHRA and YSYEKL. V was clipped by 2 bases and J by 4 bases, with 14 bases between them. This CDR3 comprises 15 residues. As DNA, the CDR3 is TGCGCCAGCAGCCAACCCGGACGGATGGGAGAGACCCAGTACTTC. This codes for CASSQPGRMGETQYF.

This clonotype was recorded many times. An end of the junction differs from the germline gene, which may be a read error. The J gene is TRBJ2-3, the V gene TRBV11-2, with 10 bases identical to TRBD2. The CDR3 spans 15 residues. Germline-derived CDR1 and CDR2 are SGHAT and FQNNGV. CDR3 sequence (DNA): TGTGCCAGCAGCCGAAGCGGGAGGGTCACAGATACGCGGTATTTT. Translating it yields CASSRSGRVTDTRYF.

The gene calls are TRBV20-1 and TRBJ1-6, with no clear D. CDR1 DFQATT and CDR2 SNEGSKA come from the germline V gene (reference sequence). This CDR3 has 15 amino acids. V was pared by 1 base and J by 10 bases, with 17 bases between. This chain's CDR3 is CSARVVGSKGSPLHF. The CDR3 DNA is TGCAGTGCTAGAGTGGTTGGGTCCAAGGGATCACCCCTCCACTTT.

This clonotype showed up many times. In DNA, the CDR3 is TGCAGCGTTGGGACCTACTCCTACAATGAGCAGTTCTTC. Its protein product is CSVGTYSYNEQFF. The chain joins TRBV29-1 to TRBJ2-1; D gene uncertain. The CDR3 extends over 13 amino acids. From germline, CDR1 is SQVTM and CDR2 ANQGSEA. V gave up 4 bases and J gave up 0 bases, with 7 bases separating them.